This is a list of T cell receptor beta chains from one sample in a study of lymphopenia after photon versus proton radiotherapy. Repertoires were generated with immunoSEQ multiplex PCR, while TCRdb's copy carries only in-frame clones and drops some. The sample holds under 35,000 clones, 84% seen once. The sequencing used peripheral blood, collected from a patient treated with proton-based radiotherapy. These receptors all come from a woman aged 70-85 years with pancreatic cancer. Both conserved end residues are part of each CDR3. Fields, in order: V gene, clone size, J gene, D gene, CDR3 DNA, CDR3 protein. A D gene is named only where the DNA matches it firmly. Clone size is given for some rows only: seen once, a few or many times, or a class if the clone is expanded.

v_gene: TRBV11-3
abundance: NA
j_gene: TRBJ2-7
d_gene: NA
CDR3nt: TGTGCCAGCAGCTTAGCCTTTAGTAGCGGCGACGAGCAGTACTTC
CDR3aa: CASSLAFSSGDEQYF

v_gene: TRBV6-5
abundance: NA
j_gene: TRBJ1-3
d_gene: NA
CDR3nt: TGTGCCAGCACCCTACAGACAGTGACTGGAAACACCATATATTTT
CDR3aa: CASTLQTVTGNTIYF

v_gene: TRBV10-3
abundance: NA
j_gene: TRBJ2-7
d_gene: NA
CDR3nt: TGTGCCATCAGCCGGCAGAACTACGAGCAGTACTTC
CDR3aa: CAISRQNYEQYF

v_gene: TRBV29-1
abundance: once
j_gene: TRBJ2-2
d_gene: TRBD1
CDR3nt: TGCAGCGTTGGGACAGGGGCCAACACCGGGGAGCTGTTTTTT
CDR3aa: CSVGTGANTGELFF

v_gene: TRBV29-1
abundance: few
j_gene: TRBJ1-1
d_gene: NA
CDR3nt: TGCAGCGTTGCACAGATTGAAGCTTTCTTT
CDR3aa: CSVAQIEAFF

v_gene: TRBV7-8
abundance: once
j_gene: TRBJ2-6
d_gene: NA
CDR3nt: TGTGCCAGCAGCTTAGCGTGGGTAGGGGGACTGGGTGGGGCCAACGTCCTGACTTTC
CDR3aa: CASSLAWVGGLGGANVLTF

v_gene: TRBV18
abundance: NA
j_gene: TRBJ2-1
d_gene: NA
CDR3nt: TGTGCCAGCTCACCCCTTACCTATGAGCAGTTCTTC
CDR3aa: CASSPLTYEQFF

v_gene: TRBV7-2
abundance: once
j_gene: TRBJ2-7
d_gene: NA
CDR3nt: TGTGCCAGCAGCTTCGTGGGGCCCTACGAGCAGTACTTC
CDR3aa: CASSFVGPYEQYF

v_gene: TRBV27
abundance: NA
j_gene: TRBJ2-7
d_gene: NA
CDR3nt: TGTGCCAGCAGTCCCCCGGTCCCCTACGAGCAGTACTTC
CDR3aa: CASSPPVPYEQYF

v_gene: TRBV9
abundance: NA
j_gene: TRBJ1-2
d_gene: NA
CDR3nt: TGTGCCAGCAGCGTAGACCTAAACTATGGCTACACCTTC
CDR3aa: CASSVDLNYGYTF

v_gene: TRBV27
abundance: NA
j_gene: TRBJ1-2
d_gene: TRBD1
CDR3nt: TGTGCCAGCAGGCGGCAGGGGGCCAGCTATGGCTACACCTTC
CDR3aa: CASRRQGASYGYTF

v_gene: TRBV5-1
abundance: NA
j_gene: TRBJ2-1
d_gene: NA
CDR3nt: TGCGCCAGCAGCTTGGCCGGGGGCGATGTTAAGGGGATGAATGAGCAGTTCTTC
CDR3aa: CASSLAGGDVKGMNEQFF

v_gene: TRBV9
abundance: NA
j_gene: TRBJ2-2
d_gene: NA
CDR3nt: TGTGCCAGCAGCGCACAGGGCCGGTCCACCGGGGAGCTGTTTTTT
CDR3aa: CASSAQGRSTGELFF

v_gene: TRBV19
abundance: NA
j_gene: TRBJ2-2
d_gene: NA
CDR3nt: TGTGCCAGTAGTATAGCCACAGCAACCGGGGAGCTGTTTTTT
CDR3aa: CASSIATATGELFF

v_gene: TRBV2
abundance: NA
j_gene: TRBJ2-2
d_gene: TRBD2
CDR3nt: TGTGCCAGCAACCCGGGACTAGCGTTAAACACCGGGGAGCTGTTTTTT
CDR3aa: CASNPGLALNTGELFF

v_gene: TRBV10-3
abundance: NA
j_gene: TRBJ1-1
d_gene: TRBD1
CDR3nt: TGTGCCATAAGGGACAGGGAAAGTGCTGAAGCTTTCTTT
CDR3aa: CAIRDRESAEAFF

v_gene: TRBV13
abundance: NA
j_gene: TRBJ2-7
d_gene: NA
CDR3nt: TGTGCCAGCAGCGAGGGGCAGGGGACTTCCTACGAGCAGTACTTC
CDR3aa: CASSEGQGTSYEQYF

v_gene: TRBV19
abundance: NA
j_gene: TRBJ1-3
d_gene: TRBD1
CDR3nt: TGTGCCAGTAGCCCCGGGACAGCAATAAACACCATATATTTT
CDR3aa: CASSPGTAINTIYF

v_gene: TRBV27
abundance: NA
j_gene: TRBJ2-1
d_gene: NA
CDR3nt: TGTGCCAGCAGTTTGATGCTAAAGGACAATGAGCAGTTCTTC
CDR3aa: CASSLMLKDNEQFF

v_gene: TRBV28
abundance: NA
j_gene: TRBJ2-2
d_gene: NA
CDR3nt: TGTGCCAGCAGTTTAAAGCTGAACACCGGGGAGCTGTTTTTT
CDR3aa: CASSLKLNTGELFF

v_gene: TRBV6-5
abundance: NA
j_gene: TRBJ2-5
d_gene: NA
CDR3nt: TGTGCCACTAGGACAGCGAACCAAGAGACCCAGTACTTC
CDR3aa: CATRTANQETQYF

v_gene: TRBV2
abundance: NA
j_gene: TRBJ2-7
d_gene: TRBD1
CDR3nt: TGTGCCAGCAGTAGCATGTCGGACAGGGGGCTTGGCTACGAGCAGTACTTC
CDR3aa: CASSSMSDRGLGYEQYF

v_gene: TRBV5-1
abundance: NA
j_gene: TRBJ2-5
d_gene: NA
CDR3nt: TGCGCCAGCAGCTTGGGGGACATAGAGACCCAGTACTTC
CDR3aa: CASSLGDIETQYF

v_gene: TRBV27
abundance: NA
j_gene: TRBJ2-1
d_gene: TRBD2
CDR3nt: TGTGCCAGCAGGGGACTAGCGGGAAATGAGCAGTTCTTC
CDR3aa: CASRGLAGNEQFF

v_gene: TRBV28
abundance: NA
j_gene: TRBJ2-7
d_gene: NA
CDR3nt: TGTGCCAGCAAAGCCCCGGCAGGGCTCGGCGAGCAGTACTTC
CDR3aa: CASKAPAGLGEQYF

v_gene: TRBV9
abundance: NA
j_gene: TRBJ2-4
d_gene: NA
CDR3nt: TGTGCCAGCAGCGTAGACTTTCGTCTAGGAAACATTCAGTACTTC
CDR3aa: CASSVDFRLGNIQYF

v_gene: TRBV7-9
abundance: NA
j_gene: TRBJ1-2
d_gene: NA
CDR3nt: TGTGCCAGCAGACCGGGGGACCAAAGGGACTACACCTTC
CDR3aa: CASRPGDQRDYTF

v_gene: TRBV18
abundance: NA
j_gene: TRBJ2-7
d_gene: NA
CDR3nt: TGTGCCAGCTCACCACCACAGGGTCGGTACCGCGAGCAGTACTTC
CDR3aa: CASSPPQGRYREQYF

v_gene: TRBV9
abundance: NA
j_gene: TRBJ2-7
d_gene: NA
CDR3nt: TGTGCCAGCAGCGTTGCTGATTCCTACGAGCAGTACTTC
CDR3aa: CASSVADSYEQYF

v_gene: TRBV28
abundance: NA
j_gene: TRBJ2-2
d_gene: NA
CDR3nt: TGTGCCAGCAGTTTATCGGGGATATTCGGGGAGCTGTTTTTT
CDR3aa: CASSLSGIFGELFF

v_gene: TRBV5-1
abundance: NA
j_gene: TRBJ1-5
d_gene: NA
CDR3nt: TGCGCCAGCAGCTTGGACGCGGTCCAAAGCAATCAGCCCCAGCATTTT
CDR3aa: CASSLDAVQSNQPQHF

v_gene: TRBV7-3
abundance: NA
j_gene: TRBJ2-2
d_gene: TRBD1
CDR3nt: TGTGCCAGCAGCTTGTTTACCGGGTTCCCAGGGGGCACCGGGGAGCTGTTTTTT
CDR3aa: CASSLFTGFPGGTGELFF

v_gene: TRBV15
abundance: NA
j_gene: TRBJ2-7
d_gene: NA
CDR3nt: TGTGCCACCAGCAGTGTCGGCCAGGCCTACGAGCAGTACTTC
CDR3aa: CATSSVGQAYEQYF

v_gene: TRBV28
abundance: NA
j_gene: TRBJ1-2
d_gene: NA
CDR3nt: TGTGCCAGCGCCGTAGCGGGACAAGGCTTTGGCTACACCTTC
CDR3aa: CASAVAGQGFGYTF

v_gene: TRBV7-6
abundance: NA
j_gene: TRBJ2-1
d_gene: NA
CDR3nt: TGTGCCAGCAGCCAAAATCCCGGGACATTTCAGTTCTTC
CDR3aa: CASSQNPGTFQFF

v_gene: TRBV29-1
abundance: NA
j_gene: TRBJ2-6
d_gene: NA
CDR3nt: TGCAGCGTTGAGGGAACGTCTGGGGCCAACGTCCTGACTTTC
CDR3aa: CSVEGTSGANVLTF

v_gene: TRBV6-4
abundance: once
j_gene: TRBJ2-4
d_gene: NA
CDR3nt: TGTGCCAGCAGTTCACCCTCTAGTGGGCGGAGAGAGTTGTGTCAGTACTTC
CDR3aa: CASSSPSSGRRELCQYF

v_gene: TRBV6-5
abundance: NA
j_gene: TRBJ1-3
d_gene: NA
CDR3nt: TGTGCCAGCAGTCGGACTTACGGAAACACCATATATTTT
CDR3aa: CASSRTYGNTIYF

v_gene: TRBV27
abundance: NA
j_gene: TRBJ2-7
d_gene: NA
CDR3nt: TGTGCCAGCAGTTTAGGCAGACACTACGAGCAGTACTTC
CDR3aa: CASSLGRHYEQYF

v_gene: TRBV11-1
abundance: few
j_gene: TRBJ1-4
d_gene: NA
CDR3nt: TGTGCCAGCCGAAGAGCGGCTAATGAAAAACTGTTTTTT
CDR3aa: CASRRAANEKLFF

v_gene: TRBV4-2
abundance: NA
j_gene: TRBJ1-1
d_gene: NA
CDR3nt: TGTGCCAGCAGCCAAGGTGAGGGGACCGAGAAGAACACTGAAGCTTTCTTT
CDR3aa: CASSQGEGTEKNTEAFF

v_gene: TRBV7-3
abundance: NA
j_gene: TRBJ2-3
d_gene: NA
CDR3nt: TGTGCCAGCGCTCTATCTCCAGGAACCAGCACAGATACGCAGTATTTT
CDR3aa: CASALSPGTSTDTQYF

v_gene: TRBV2
abundance: NA
j_gene: TRBJ2-7
d_gene: TRBD2
CDR3nt: TGTGCCAGCAGCAGCGGGGTTACCTACGAGCAGTACTTC
CDR3aa: CASSSGVTYEQYF

v_gene: TRBV28
abundance: NA
j_gene: TRBJ1-1
d_gene: NA
CDR3nt: TGTGCCAGCAGTTTACCGGCCGGGGGAGGAAGAGCTTTCTTT
CDR3aa: CASSLPAGGGRAFF

v_gene: TRBV27
abundance: NA
j_gene: TRBJ2-7
d_gene: TRBD2
CDR3nt: TGTGCCAGCTTTTCTAGCGGGAGGGTTTTGGGGGAGCAGTACTTC
CDR3aa: CASFSSGRVLGEQYF

v_gene: TRBV19
abundance: NA
j_gene: TRBJ2-7
d_gene: NA
CDR3nt: TGTGCCAGTAGTATAGACCTGACTAGTAATCCCTACGAGCAGTACTTC
CDR3aa: CASSIDLTSNPYEQYF

v_gene: TRBV19
abundance: few
j_gene: TRBJ2-4
d_gene: TRBD2
CDR3nt: TGTGCCAGTAGTAACGGACTAGCGGGAGGGCCGGGAAACATTCAGTACTTC
CDR3aa: CASSNGLAGGPGNIQYF